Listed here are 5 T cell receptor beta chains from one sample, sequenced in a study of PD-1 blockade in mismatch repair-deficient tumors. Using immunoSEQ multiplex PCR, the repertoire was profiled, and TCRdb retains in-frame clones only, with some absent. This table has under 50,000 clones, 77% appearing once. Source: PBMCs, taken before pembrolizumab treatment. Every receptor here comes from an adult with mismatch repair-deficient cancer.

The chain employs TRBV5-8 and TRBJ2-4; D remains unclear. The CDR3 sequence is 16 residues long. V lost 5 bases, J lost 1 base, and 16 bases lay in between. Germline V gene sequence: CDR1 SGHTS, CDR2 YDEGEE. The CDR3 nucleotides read TGTGCCAGCAGTCCCTTCCCAACTTATGCCAAAAACATTCAGTACTTC. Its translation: CASSPFPTYAKNIQYF.

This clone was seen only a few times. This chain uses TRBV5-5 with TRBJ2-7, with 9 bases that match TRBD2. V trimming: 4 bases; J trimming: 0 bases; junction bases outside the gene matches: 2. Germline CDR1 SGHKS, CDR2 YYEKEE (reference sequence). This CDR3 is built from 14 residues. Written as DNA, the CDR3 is TGTGCCAGCAGCCGGACTAGCGACTCCTACGAGCAGTACTTC. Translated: CASSRTSDSYEQYF.

The CDR3: CASSLGDSGRAADTQYF. The CDR3 coding sequence is TGTGCCAGCAGCTTAGGTGACAGCGGGAGGGCCGCAGATACGCAGTATTTT. The genes are TRBV11-2 and TRBJ2-3, with TRBD2 matching over 10 bases. The CDR3 extends over 17 amino acids. Germline CDR1 reads SGHAT; CDR2 reads FQNNGV. V trimming: 1 base; J trimming: 4 bases; junction bases outside the gene matches: 8.

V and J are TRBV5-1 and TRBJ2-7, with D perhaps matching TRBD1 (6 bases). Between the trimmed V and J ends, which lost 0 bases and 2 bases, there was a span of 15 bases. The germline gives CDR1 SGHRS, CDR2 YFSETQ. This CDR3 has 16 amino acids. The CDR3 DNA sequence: TGCGCCAGCAGCTTGGGGCAGGGGTCCTCAACCTACGAGCAGTACTTC. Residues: CASSLGQGSSTYEQYF.

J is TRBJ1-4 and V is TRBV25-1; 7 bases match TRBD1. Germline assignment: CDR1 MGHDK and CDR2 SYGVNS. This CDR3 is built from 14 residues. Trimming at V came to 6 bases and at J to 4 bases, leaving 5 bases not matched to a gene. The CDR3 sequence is CASSPTGFNEKLFF. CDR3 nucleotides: TGTGCCAGCAGCCCGACAGGGTTTAATGAAAAACTGTTTTTT. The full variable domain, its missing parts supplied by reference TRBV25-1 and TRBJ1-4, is EADIYQTPRYLVIGTGKKITLECSQTMGHDKMYWYQQDPGMELHLIHYSYGVNSTEKGDLSSESTVSRIRTEHFPLTLESARPSHTSQYLCASSPTGFNEKLFFGSGTQLSVL.